A single sample is the source of the 29 T cell receptor beta chains below, sequenced in a study of beta chain features in type 1 diabetes. The sequenced template was cDNA made from the entire isolated RNA. TCRdb keeps only in-frame clones here, not all; method: immunoSEQ multiplex PCR. The sample carries a few hundred thousand clones, 12% to 15% recorded once. Sample: central memory CD4+ T cells from blood. Receptors originate from a young man in good health.

The rearrangement uses TRBV14 and TRBJ2-5, with D possibly being TRBD1 or TRBD2 (5 bases each). Trimming removed 5 bases at V and 1 base at J, with 11 bases between. The CDR3 is made up of 14 amino acids. Germline V lookup: CDR1 SGHDN, CDR2 FVKESK. The CDR3 reads CASSAGTIQETQYF. CDR3 DNA: TGTGCCAGCAGCGCCGGGACGATCCAAGAGACCCAGTACTTC.

In its sample, this clone was seen a few times. The chain uses TRBV5-1 and TRBJ2-7; D may be TRBD1 (6 bases). Germline V gene sequence: CDR1 SGHRS, CDR2 YFSETQ. The CDR3 has 15 residues. The V gene lost 4 bases and the J gene lost 0 bases, with 14 bases spanning the gap. In nucleotides, the CDR3 is TGCGCCAGCAGCCTGCTCTCAGGGGCCTCCTACGAGCAGTACTTC. Residues: CASSLLSGASYEQYF.

This sequence joins TRBV6-6 and TRBJ2-1; D is undetermined. Germline CDR1 and CDR2: MNHNY and SVGAGI (reference sequence). Trimming left V 2 bases short and J 0 bases short, with 5 bases between. The CDR3 totals 14 residues. The CDR3 here is CASSYDSSYNEQFF. The DNA of the CDR3 is TGTGCCAGCAGTTACGATAGCTCCTACAATGAGCAGTTCTTC.

This clone came up a few times. This chain joins TRBV4-2 and TRBJ2-5, with 10 bases aligning to TRBD1. The CDR3 spans 16 residues. V shed 4 bases, J shed 2 bases, and the junction held 7 bases outside the gene matches. Germline V CDR1 and CDR2: LGHNA, YNFKEQ. The CDR3 coding sequence is TGTGCCAGCAGCCTCGGGACAGGGGATTCGCAAGAGACCCAGTACTTC. Translated: CASSLGTGDSQETQYF.

This clone was observed a few times. The chain has TRBV7-2 and TRBJ1-2; TRBD1 matches 10 bases. The germline V gene encodes CDR1 SGHTA and CDR2 FQGNSA. This CDR3 has 16 amino acids. Trimming took 5 bases from V and 5 from J; bases not matched to a gene: 11. The CDR3 reads CASSPDRGGAFYGYTF. In DNA form, the CDR3 reads TGTGCCAGCAGCCCGGACAGGGGGGGGGCGTTTTATGGCTACACCTTC.

The sample holds a few counts of this clone. The chain links TRBV5-4 to TRBJ2-5, with TRBD1 as a possible D gene (6 bases). The CDR3 is 16 residues long. Trimming pared 3 bases from V and 5 bases from J, leaving 20 bases between. Germline V lookup: CDR1 SGHNT, CDR2 YYREEE (reference sequence). The CDR3 DNA sequence: TGTGCCAGCAGCTCAACGGGACAAAAAATGATGGAGACCCAGTACTTC. Its translation is CASSSTGQKMMETQYF.

This chain connects TRBV11-2 to TRBJ2-5; 10 nucleotides match TRBD2. This CDR3 has 16 amino acids. The J segment lost 5 bases and the V segment lost 3 bases, leaving 9 bases of the junction unmatched. The germline CDR1 and CDR2 sequences are SGHAT and FQNNGV. The CDR3 coding sequence is TGTGCCAGCAGCTTGGCTATGACTAGCGGGTGGGAGACCCAGTACTTC. It translates to CASSLAMTSGWETQYF.

The chain combines TRBV11-2 with TRBJ2-3; TRBD2 might be the D (7 bases). Germline-derived CDR1 and CDR2 are SGHAT and FQNNGV. The CDR3 covers 15 residues. V was pared by 4 bases and J by 2 bases, with 13 bases between. CDR3 DNA sequence: TGTGCCAGCAGCTGGAAAGGGGGGGCCACAGATACGCAGTATTTT. Translated, it gives CASSWKGGATDTQYF.

The table lists this clone with a few counts. The chain combines TRBV7-9 with TRBJ2-2; 10 bases fit TRBD2. The CDR3 runs to 17 residues. The germline V gene has CDR1 SEHNR and CDR2 FQNEAQ (reference sequence). The ends lost 5 bases at V and 1 base at J; junction bases unmatched: 7. The CDR3 nucleotides read TGTGCCAGCAGCCAAGTCTCTAGCGGGAGGAACACCGGGGAGCTGTTTTTT. Translating gives CASSQVSSGRNTGELFF.

The chain employs TRBV7-6 and TRBJ2-5; 10 bases are a match to TRBD1. The V gene's germline CDR1 is SGHVS and CDR2 FNYEAQ. This CDR3 region has 16 residues. V trimming: 5 bases; J trimming: 5 bases; junction bases outside the gene matches: 11. This chain's CDR3 is CASSRTGTGARETQYF. As DNA, the CDR3 is TGTGCCAGCAGCCGGACCGGGACAGGGGCGCGGGAGACCCAGTACTTC.

The CDR3 is CASGREGPNTGELFF. In DNA form, the CDR3 reads TGTGCCAGCGGACGAGAGGGGCCGAACACCGGGGAGCTGTTTTTT. This chain connects TRBV7-2 to TRBJ2-2; D is perhaps TRBD1 or TRBD2 (5 bases each). Germline lookup yields CDR1 SGHTA and CDR2 FQGNSA. Trimming stripped 8 bases from V and 0 bases from J, with 13 bases between. This CDR3 has 15 amino acids.

The chain has TRBV14 and TRBJ2-2; no firm D call. CDR1 is SGHDN, CDR2 FVKESK, per germline. There are 13 residues in the CDR3. Trimming pared 1 base from V and 3 bases from J, leaving 3 bases between. CDR3 DNA sequence: TGTGCCAGCAGCCAAGGACACACCGGGGAGCTGTTTTTT. It encodes CASSQGHTGELFF.

This clone was seen more than once but under ten times. The chain has TRBV7-9 and TRBJ1-4; D uncertain. Trimming left V 5 bases short and J 8 bases short, with 12 bases between. Looked up from germline, CDR1 is SEHNR and CDR2 is FQNEAQ (reference sequence). The CDR3 loop spans 13 amino acids. CDR3 sequence (DNA): TGTGCCAGCAGCCCTACGGGGAAGGAAAAACTGTTTTTT. This gives the protein CASSPTGKEKLFF.

In this sample, this clone turned up many times. The same CDR3 can be traced to other DNA sequences in this sample. The genes are TRBV10-3 and TRBJ2-5; D is ambiguous. Between the trimmed V and J ends, which lost 3 bases and 5 bases, there was a span of 10 bases. CDR1 and CDR2 (germline): ENHRY, SYGVKD. CDR3 length: 13 residues. CDR3 region: CAISESPGETQYF. The CDR3 nucleotides read TGTGCCATCAGTGAATCCCCTGGGGAGACCCAGTACTTC.

The chain is built from TRBV4-2 and TRBJ1-2; D unclear. The germline gives CDR1 LGHNA, CDR2 YNFKEQ. V shed 0 bases and J shed 7 bases, with 6 bases lying between them. The CDR3 runs 12 residues. In DNA, the CDR3 is TGTGCCAGCAGCCAAGATCAAGGTGGCTACACCTTC. It specifies CASSQDQGGYTF.

This clone was detected a few times. Additional DNA sequences in this sample encode the identical CDR3. The CDR3 sequence: CASSFGRTDTQYF. CDR3 DNA sequence: TGTGCCAGCAGCTTTGGCCGCACAGATACGCAGTATTTT. J is TRBJ2-3 and V is TRBV11-2; D gene unclear. Germline lookup yields CDR1 SGHAT and CDR2 FQNNGV. The CDR3 runs to 13 residues. V lost 3 bases and J lost 1, with 5 bases in between.

This clone showed up just a few times. The rearrangement joins TRBV4-1 to TRBJ2-3; TRBD2 matches at 10 bases. In germline, CDR1 is MGHRA, CDR2 YSYEKL. Trimming removed 0 bases from V and 0 bases from J; junction bases left unmatched: 12. The CDR3 totals 20 residues. CDR3 coding DNA: TGCGCCAGCAGCCAAGATAGGGGCCTAGCGGGGGCCTCTAGCACAGATACGCAGTATTTT. It translates to CASSQDRGLAGASSTDTQYF.

There are a few counts of this clone. The chain has TRBV7-2 and TRBJ2-4; TRBD1 matches at 8 bases. Germline V gene data show CDR1 as SGHTA and CDR2 as FQGNSA. With 3 bases clipped from V and 7 bases from J, the junction kept 2 bases outside the gene matches. The CDR3 has 13 residues. The CDR3, as DNA: TGTGCCAGCAGCTTGACAGGGGTCAACATTCAGTACTTC. Its translation: CASSLTGVNIQYF. Supplemented by reference TRBV7-2 and TRBJ2-4, the full variable domain reads GAGVSQSPSNKVTEKGKDVELRCDPISGHTALYWYRQSLGQGLEFLIYFQGNSAPDKSGLPSDRFSAERTGGSVSTLTIQRTQQEDSAVYLCASSLTGVNIQYFGAGTRLSVL.

The chain recombines TRBV9 with TRBJ2-7; possibly TRBD1 or TRBD2 for D (6 bases each). The germline V and J ends were trimmed by 0 bases and 3 bases, with 25 bases remaining between them. CDR1 and CDR2 from the germline V gene are SGDLS and YYNGEE. The CDR3 has 19 amino acids. CDR3 sequence (DNA): TGTGCCAGCAGCGTAGTCCTATCGGGGGACATCCCCCTTAGCTACGAGCAGTACGTC. Its translation: CASSVVLSGDIPLSYEQYV.

The chain uses TRBV29-1 and TRBJ2-7; D possibly corresponds to TRBD1 (6 bases). CDR1 and CDR2 (germline): SQVTM, ANQGSEA. This CDR3 contains 13 residues. With 6 bases removed from V and 6 bases from J, the gap between germline ends came to 18 bases. The DNA for the CDR3 is TGCAGCGTGGGGACATTAGGCTCTTTCGAGCAGTACTTC. Its protein is CSVGTLGSFEQYF.

In this sample, this clone turned up a few times. This chain links TRBV6-5 with TRBJ1-2; 8 bases match TRBD1. Germline CDR1 and CDR2: MNHEY and SVGAGI. The CDR3 has 11 amino acids. Trimming at V came to 6 bases and at J to 13 bases, leaving 7 bases not matched to a gene. CDR3 residues: CASSTQGAVTF. DNA of the CDR3: TGTGCCAGCAGCACCCAGGGGGCCGTCACCTTC.

This clone turned up a few times. DNA of the CDR3: TGTGCCAGCAGCGTACGACTAGCGGGACTTTACACAGATACGCAGTATTTT. This gives the protein CASSVRLAGLYTDTQYF. The rearrangement uses TRBV5-6 and TRBJ2-3; 11 nucleotides match TRBD2. CDR1 is SGHDT, CDR2 YYEEEE, per germline. J was trimmed by 2 bases and V by 4 bases; bases with no gene match: 9. The CDR3 loop spans 17 amino acids.

This clone has just a few counts. This sequence joins TRBV6-9 and TRBJ1-2; D remains unclear. Germline V gives CDR1 MNHGY, CDR2 SVAAGI. This CDR3 has 11 residues. V lost 4 bases and J 7 bases, leaving 7 bases between the germline ends. This CDR3 is CASSSGIGYTF. DNA for the CDR3: TGTGCCAGCAGTTCCGGGATTGGCTACACCTTC.

The rearrangement links TRBV7-3 to TRBJ1-5; a possible D gene is TRBD1 (5 bases). The V end was cut by 3 bases, the J end by 5 bases, with 14 bases between. Germline loops: CDR1 SGHTA, CDR2 FQGTGA. The CDR3 extends over 15 amino acids. The CDR3 nucleotides are TGTGCCAGCAGCTTCATTCATGGGGCTGATCAGCCCCAGCATTTT. It yields the protein CASSFIHGADQPQHF. Full variable domain (remainder filled in from reference TRBV7-3 and TRBJ1-5): GAGVSQTPSNKVTEKGKYVELRCDPISGHTALYWYRQSLGQGPEFLIYFQGTGAADDSGLPNDRFFAVRPEGSVSTLKIQRTERGDSAVYLCASSFIHGADQPQHFGDGTRLSIL.

The table lists this clone with a few counts. The sample holds other DNA sequences that translate to the same CDR3. V usage is TRBV6-5 and J usage is TRBJ2-1, with no clear D. V lost 0 bases and J lost 6, with 3 bases in between. This CDR3 spans 12 amino acids. Germline CDR1 reads MNHEY; CDR2 reads SVGAGI. CDR3 in amino acids: CASSYSGNEQFF. The CDR3 nucleotides are TGTGCCAGCAGTTACTCTGGCAATGAGCAGTTCTTC.

This chain connects TRBV19 to TRBJ2-1, with D possibly TRBD1 on 7 matching bases. V lost 5 bases and J lost 9, with 17 bases in between. The germline V gene encodes CDR1 LNHDA and CDR2 SQIVND (reference sequence). The CDR3 totals 14 residues. CDR3 in amino acids: CASSGQGGKGEQFF. Written as DNA, the CDR3 is TGTGCCAGTAGTGGTCAGGGGGGAAAAGGTGAGCAGTTCTTC.

This chain links TRBV15 with TRBJ2-5; 7 bases line up with TRBD1. The CDR3 is 16 residues long. Germline lookup yields CDR1 LNHNV and CDR2 YYDKDF (reference sequence). V was pared by 3 bases and J by 5 bases, with 12 bases of the junction left unmatched. The DNA for the CDR3 is TGTGCCACCAGCAGTGTAGGGGGCGTCAGTAGGGAGACCCAGTACTTC. It translates to CATSSVGGVSRETQYF.

This clone was seen more than once but under ten times. The chain has TRBV19 and TRBJ1-1, with a weak D call TRBD1 (6 bases). Trimming removed 7 bases at V and 7 bases at J, with 19 bases between. This CDR3 contains 14 residues. Germline CDR1 is LNHDA and CDR2 is SQIVND (reference sequence). The CDR3 protein is CASIRGRLGIEAFF. CDR3 coding DNA: TGTGCCAGTATCCGGGGGCGGCTAGGGATTGAAGCTTTCTTT.

The J gene is TRBJ1-3, the V gene TRBV2; D is perhaps TRBD1 (6 bases). V lost 5 bases to trimming and J lost 2 bases, with 16 bases between them. The CDR3 has 16 residues. Germline V gene lookup returns CDR1 SNHLY and CDR2 FYNNEI. CDR3 DNA: TGTGCCAGCAGTCCTACAGGGATGCGGGCTGGAAACACCATATATTTT. Protein sequence: CASSPTGMRAGNTIYF.